This TCR beta chain was retrieved from a study of cytomegalovirus exposure and HLA in healthy donors. Study-level findings and limits: Reports described diagnosis of cytomegalovirus status by the classifier as highly specific and sensitive. Rare sequences made up most TCRs, while some public TCRs were found in many donors. Researchers catalogued approximately 170 TCR beta chains as cytomegalovirus-associated.

This clone was seen once. Its antigen is unidentified. The germline CDR1 and CDR2 sequences are ENHRY and SYGVKD. The CDR3 has 14 amino acids. V trimming: 5 bases; J trimming: 6 bases; junction bases outside the gene matches: 8. Measured with immunoSEQ multiplex PCR; TCRdb has only the in-frame clones, and not every one. The sample carries over 120,000 clones, roughly 86% recorded once. The chain employs TRBV10-3 and TRBJ2-7, with TRBD2 identical over 9 bases. The sequence derives from a man aged 18 to 30 in good health and CMV-seropositive. The sequencing sample was made of PBMCs. In nucleotides, the CDR3 is TGTGCCATCAGTCCGACTAGCGGCGGGGCCGAGCAGTACTTC. Translation: CAISPTSGGAEQYF.